This TCR beta chain was identified during a study of blood T cell repertoires in COVID-19. The CDR3 has 12 residues. The germline V and J ends were trimmed by 5 bases and 6 bases, with 10 bases remaining between them. Germline V gives CDR1 LNHDA, CDR2 SQIVND (reference sequence). Assay: immunoSEQ multiplex PCR; the TCRdb copy retains only in-frame clones and omits some. In the table there are tens of thousands of clones, 87% of which are singletons. The chain is built from TRBV19 and TRBJ1-1; D is perhaps TRBD1 (6 bases). The TCR comes from a man in his forties with COVID-19, enrolled during active disease. Material for sequencing was peripheral blood. The CDR3 sequence: CASSPRGSEAFF. For the CDR3, the DNA is TGTGCCAGTAGTCCAAGGGGGTCTGAAGCTTTCTTT.